A single sample gave rise to the 26 T cell receptor beta chains below, sequenced in a study of CD4 T cells in relation to SARS-CoV-2 and coronaviruses. Antigens for these TCRs are unknown. CD4+ T cells from unexposed donors were obtained before the COVID-19 pandemic (2011-2018). Isolation of CD4+ T cells took place after about 9 days in culture. Sequencing was performed with immunoSEQ multiplex PCR; in TCRdb, only in-frame clones are kept and a portion is missing. Among around 16,000 clones listed, roughly 80% were seen once. Sequences were obtained from CD4+ T cells from PBMCs, cultured in vitro. All receptors come from a human donor in good health.

The V and J genes are TRBV7-3 and TRBJ2-5; 7 bases align to TRBD2. The V gene end was trimmed by 2 bases and the J gene end by 5 bases; junction bases not matched to a gene: 11. The germline V gene encodes CDR1 SGHTA and CDR2 FQGTGA. The CDR3 is made up of 16 amino acids. Here the CDR3 reads CASSLGMGGRTETQYF. The CDR3 nucleotides are TGTGCCAGCAGCTTAGGGATGGGCGGGAGAACGGAGACCCAGTACTTC.

This clone came up a few times. This rearrangement joins TRBV18 to TRBJ2-1; D is perhaps TRBD1 or TRBD2 (5 bases each). Germline CDR1 is KGHSH and CDR2 is LQKENI. Trimming took 3 bases from V and 6 from J, leaving 15 bases between them. This CDR3 region has 15 residues. Written as DNA, the CDR3 is TGTGCCAGCTCACCTTGGGGGAAAGCTGGCAATGAGCAGTTCTTC. Translation: CASSPWGKAGNEQFF.

The chain has TRBV6-2 or TRBV6-3 and TRBJ1-3; 9 bases fit TRBD1. From germline, CDR1 is MNHEY and CDR2 SVGEGT. V dropped 6 bases and J dropped 2; count of bases not matched to a gene: 11. The CDR3 length is 17 residues. As DNA, the CDR3 is TGTGCCAGCAGCTGGCCGGGACAGGGAAAAGCTGGAAACACCATATATTTT. As protein: CASSWPGQGKAGNTIYF.

Only one count was recorded for this clone. The J gene is TRBJ2-5, the V gene TRBV15; TRBD2 might be the D (5 bases). V lost 1 base to trimming and J lost 4 bases, with 10 bases between them. The CDR3 extends over 14 amino acids. The germline CDR1 and CDR2 sequences are LNHNV and YYDKDF (reference sequence). The CDR3 here is CATSRAGKGETQYF. In DNA, the CDR3 is TGTGCCACCAGCAGAGCGGGGAAGGGAGAGACCCAGTACTTC.

This clone was seen once. This chain links TRBV5-1 with TRBJ1-6; the D gene is possibly TRBD1 (6 bases). V lost 0 bases and J 14 bases, leaving 18 bases between the germline ends. CDR3 length: 15 residues. CDR1 and CDR2 from the germline V gene are SGHRS and YFSETQ. The CDR3: CASSLGDMVGSALHF. As DNA, the CDR3 is TGCGCCAGCAGCTTGGGGGACATGGTCGGCTCGGCCCTCCACTTT. Drawing the rest from reference TRBV5-1 and TRBJ1-6, the complete variable domain is KAGVTQTPRYLIKTRGQQVTLSCSPISGHRSVSWYQQTPGQGLQFLFEYFSETQRNKGNFPGRFSGRQFSNSRSEMNVSTLELGDSALYLCASSLGDMVGSALHFGNGTRLTVT.

The chain links TRBV30 to TRBJ2-3, with no clear D. The CDR3 is 12 amino acids. Trimming left V 5 bases short and J 6 bases short, with 12 bases between. Germline V gene sequence: CDR1 GTSNPN, CDR2 SVGIG (reference sequence). The CDR3 loop is CAWGPALDTQYF. The CDR3 DNA sequence: TGTGCCTGGGGCCCCGCCCTGGATACGCAGTATTTT.

J is TRBJ1-6 and V is TRBV19; D perhaps matches TRBD1 (6 bases). Germline-derived CDR1 and CDR2 are LNHDA and SQIVND (reference sequence). CDR3 size: 15 residues. Trimming took off 7 bases at V and 3 bases at J, with 13 bases between the two ends. CDR3 DNA: TGTGCCAGTACCCTCGGACAGATCTATAATTCACCCCTCCACTTT. Amino acids: CASTLGQIYNSPLHF.

The rearrangement links TRBV7-9 to TRBJ1-1; unclear D gene. V was shortened by 5 bases and J by 6 bases, with 10 bases between the two germline ends. There are 12 residues in the CDR3. The germline gives CDR1 SEHNR, CDR2 FQNEAQ (reference sequence). CDR3 DNA sequence: TGTGCCAGCAGCCCCCAGGACGCTGAAGCTTTCTTT. Its protein product is CASSPQDAEAFF.

The chain links TRBV7-8 to TRBJ2-3; the D call may be TRBD1 or TRBD2 (5 bases each). The V gene's germline CDR1 is SGHVS and CDR2 FQNEAQ. The CDR3 sequence is 17 residues long. V lost 4 bases, J lost 3 bases, and 20 bases lay in between. The CDR3 nucleotides read TGTGCCAGCAGCTCCCCTGTGAGGGGAGTTTTAACAGATACGCAGTATTTT. Translated: CASSSPVRGVLTDTQYF.

This chain joins TRBV9 and TRBJ2-7, with TRBD1 as a possible D gene (6 bases). The CDR3 is made up of 14 amino acids. V was cut by 4 bases and J by 3 bases, with 14 bases left in between. Germline CDR1 is SGDLS and CDR2 is YYNGEE. DNA of the CDR3: TGTGCCAGCAGCCCCAGTCAGGGGTACTACGAGCAGTACTTC. It translates to CASSPSQGYYEQYF.

The chain couples TRBV30 to TRBJ1-1; D unresolved. Per the germline V gene, CDR1 is GTSNPN and CDR2 is SVGIG (reference sequence). The CDR3 sequence is 13 residues long. V gave up 2 bases and J gave up 2 bases, with 9 bases separating them. The CDR3 spells CAWSMGYNTEAFF. CDR3 bases: TGTGCCTGGAGTATGGGTTATAACACTGAAGCTTTCTTT.

The V and J genes are TRBV5-1 and TRBJ1-1; 8 bases are a match to TRBD1. The CDR3 is 14 residues long. Germline trimming cut 4 bases from V and 0 bases from J; bases unmatched to any gene: 2. The V gene's germline CDR1 is SGHRS and CDR2 YFSETQ. The CDR3 spells CASSEQGVNTEAFF. CDR3 sequence (DNA): TGCGCCAGCAGCGAACAGGGGGTGAACACTGAAGCTTTCTTT.

The chain links TRBV6-4 to TRBJ2-1, with D possibly being TRBD2 (5 bases). Germline assignment: CDR1 MRHNA and CDR2 SNTAGT. The CDR3 extends over 16 amino acids. V was clipped by 4 bases and J by 1 base, with 14 bases between them. The CDR3: CASSVGGGGSYNEQFF. CDR3 bases: TGTGCCAGCAGTGTTGGAGGTGGCGGGTCCTACAATGAGCAGTTCTTC.

The gene calls are TRBV7-9 and TRBJ2-5; tentatively, D is TRBD2 (6 bases). The CDR3 sequence is 13 residues long. Trimming removed 4 bases at V and 5 bases at J, with 11 bases between. The germline gives CDR1 SEHNR, CDR2 FQNEAQ (reference sequence). CDR3 sequence reads: CASSSGTYETQYF. The CDR3 DNA follows: TGTGCCAGCAGCTCAGGGACTTATGAGACCCAGTACTTC.

The chain links TRBV7-3 to TRBJ1-1; 7 bases are shared with TRBD1. Trimming took 5 bases from V and 1 from J; bases not matched to a gene: 7. Germline CDR1 is SGHTA and CDR2 is FQGTGA. The CDR3 has 15 residues. For the CDR3, the DNA is TGTGCCAGCAGCCCAACCGGACAGGCGAACACTGAAGCTTTCTTT. This codes for CASSPTGQANTEAFF.

The J gene is TRBJ1-1, the V gene TRBV20-1, with TRBD1 as a possible D gene (6 bases). Trimming cost V 3 bases and J 4 bases, with 12 bases left between them. Germline CDR1 reads DFQATT; CDR2 reads SNEGSKA (reference sequence). The CDR3 runs to 13 residues. CDR3 sequence: CSASQGRGTEAFF. CDR3 in DNA: TGCAGTGCTAGTCAGGGGAGGGGCACTGAAGCTTTCTTT.

The CDR3 bases are TGCGCCAGCAGCTTGACCGGGACTAGCGGGACACAAGAGACCCAGTACTTC. Translation gives CASSLTGTSGTQETQYF. This chain connects TRBV5-1 to TRBJ2-5, with TRBD2 matching over 13 bases. CDR1 SGHRS and CDR2 YFSETQ come from the germline V gene. CDR3 size: 17 residues. J was trimmed by 2 bases and V by 1 base; bases with no gene match: 5.

This rearrangement joins TRBV20-1 to TRBJ2-1; TRBD2 matches at 16 bases. The CDR3 totals 18 residues. V shed 3 bases, J shed 2 bases, and the junction held 7 bases outside the gene matches. Germline values: CDR1 DFQATT, CDR2 SNEGSKA (reference sequence). CDR3 sequence (DNA): TGCAGTGCTAGTGGGGGACTAGCGGGAGGGGGCGCCTACAATGAGCAGTTCTTC. Amino acid sequence: CSASGGLAGGGAYNEQFF.

This chain connects TRBV11-2 to TRBJ1-5, with 7 positions matching TRBD1. This CDR3 spans 14 amino acids. Germline assignment: CDR1 SGHAT and CDR2 FQNNGV. The V segment lost 1 base and the J segment 10 bases; nucleotides outside the gene matches: 7. The CDR3 bases are TGTGCCAGCAGCTTAGGGAGGGGGCACGATCCCCAGCATTTT. Protein product: CASSLGRGHDPQHF.

The chain recombines TRBV18 with TRBJ2-7; 11 bases align to TRBD2. The CDR3 is 17 amino acids. The germline V gene encodes CDR1 KGHSH and CDR2 LQKENI. The V gene end was trimmed by 4 bases and the J gene end by 0 bases; junction bases not matched to a gene: 8. DNA for the CDR3: TGTGCCAGCTCACTCCCGGGACTAGCGGACCGCTCCTACGAGCAGTACTTC. This gives the protein CASSLPGLADRSYEQYF. The variable domain in full, completed from reference TRBV18 and TRBJ2-7, reads NAGVMQNPRHLVRRRGQEARLRCSPMKGHSHVYWYRQLPEEGLKFMVYLQKENIIDESGMPKERFSAEFPKEGPSILRIQQVVRGDSAAYFCASSLPGLADRSYEQYFGPGTRLTVT.

This clone was observed once. The genes are TRBV27 and TRBJ1-1; 7 nucleotides align to TRBD1. The CDR3 loop spans 13 amino acids. Germline values: CDR1 MNHEY, CDR2 SMNVEV (reference sequence). J was trimmed by 7 bases and V by 3 bases; bases with no gene match: 5. DNA of the CDR3: TGTGCCAGCAGTTTGTCCAGGGGGATTGAAGCTTTCTTT. This sequence encodes CASSLSRGIEAFF.

The V call is TRBV24-1, the J call TRBJ1-2, with 8 bases fitting TRBD1. Germline V gene data show CDR1 as KGHDR and CDR2 as SFDVKD. The CDR3 runs 13 residues. The ends lost 5 bases at V and 2 bases at J; junction bases unmatched: 0. CDR3 protein: CATSGDRNYGYTF. The CDR3 DNA follows: TGTGCCACCAGTGGGGACAGGAACTATGGCTACACCTTC.

This clone has only one observation. The chain carries TRBV5-1 and TRBJ2-7; no reliable D call. Germline loops: CDR1 SGHRS, CDR2 YFSETQ. The CDR3 consists of 13 residues. Trimming stripped 4 bases from V and 3 bases from J, with 11 bases between. CDR3 sequence: CASSRYSGYEQYF. The CDR3 coding sequence is TGCGCCAGCAGCAGATACAGTGGCTACGAGCAGTACTTC. Filled out from reference TRBV5-1 and TRBJ2-7, the complete variable domain reads KAGVTQTPRYLIKTRGQQVTLSCSPISGHRSVSWYQQTPGQGLQFLFEYFSETQRNKGNFPGRFSGRQFSNSRSEMNVSTLELGDSALYLCASSRYSGYEQYFGPGTRLTVT.

This chain joins TRBV27 and TRBJ1-1, with D tentatively TRBD1 (5 bases). This CDR3 comprises 14 residues. CDR1 is MNHEY, CDR2 SMNVEV, per germline (reference sequence). Trimming pared 6 bases from V and 7 bases from J, leaving 18 bases between. As DNA, the CDR3 is TGTGCCAGCAGCCTGCAGGGACCTCGCAGTGAAGCTTTCTTT. Translating gives CASSLQGPRSEAFF.

The V call is TRBV6-5, the J call TRBJ1-6; D possibly corresponds to TRBD1 (5 bases). Germline values: CDR1 MNHEY, CDR2 SVGAGI. Trimming took 2 bases from V and 6 from J, leaving 8 bases between them. The CDR3 has 14 amino acids. CDR3 in DNA: TGTGCCAGCAGTTACGGCGGGGCTAATTCACCCCTCCACTTT. It codes for CASSYGGANSPLHF.

The count of this clone is one. J is TRBJ2-5 and V is TRBV28; no reliable D call. From germline, CDR1 is MDHEN and CDR2 SYDVKM. The ends were cut back, 6 bases at V and 4 bases at J, with 15 bases in the middle. This CDR3 has 14 residues. The CDR3 spells CASSPPVGVETQYF. As DNA, the CDR3 is TGTGCCAGCAGCCCCCCCGTTGGGGTAGAGACCCAGTACTTC. Filled out from reference TRBV28 and TRBJ2-5, the complete variable domain reads DVKVTQSSRYLVKRTGEKVFLECVQDMDHENMFWYRQDPGLGLRLIYFSYDVKMKEKGDIPEGYSVSREKKERFSLILESASTNQTSMYLCASSPPVGVETQYFGPGTRLLVL.